This TCR beta chain was sequenced for a study of low-dose radiotherapy and immunotherapy resistance in tumors. Study as a whole: Every six weeks patients received intravenous ipilimumab 1 mg/kg, and every two weeks they received intravenous nivolumab 240 mg.

Time point described: before trial treatment. In this sample, this clonotype turned up many times. This CDR3 is built from 14 residues. Trimming removed 7 bases from V and 4 bases from J, with 15 bases in between. The germline CDR1 and CDR2 sequences are LNHNV and YYDKDF (reference sequence). Primers targeting TRAV and TRBV primed first-strand cDNA, covering alpha and beta chains. For amplifying TCRs, the PCR ran for around 20 cycles with Phusion, which was used together with a constant-region primer and the adapter on the V primers. TCRdb fed the reads into MiXCR, producing one record per CDR3 protein. The data show tens of thousands of distinct CDR3 sequences, 18% seen once.

The rearrangement links TRBV15 to TRBJ2-3; D is perhaps TRBD1 (5 bases). The sequencing here drew on PBMCs, taken before treatment. The TCR was taken from a male donor with prostate cancer. The CDR3 loop is CATNDSPEADTQYF. The CDR3 nucleotides are TGTGCCACCAACGACAGCCCAGAGGCAGATACGCAGTATTTT.